Listed here is a single TCR beta chain. This sample stems from a study of blood T cell repertoires in COVID-19. Original data processing: Reference gene primer amplification gave estimated nucleated cell counts. Clones were read by immunoSEQ multiplex PCR, and TCRdb kept only the in-frame ones, dropping some. The V and J calls and the clone size are those of that table, but D and trimming were determined from the DNA. This table holds 300,000 to 400,000 clones, around 90% found once. The germline V gene has CDR1 SGHKS and CDR2 YYEKEE (reference sequence). The V gene end was trimmed by 0 bases and the J gene end by 9 bases; junction bases not matched to a gene: 10. The CDR3 covers 16 residues.

The receptor's source is a man aged 55 to 70 who had recovered from COVID-19. The chain carries TRBV5-5 and TRBJ1-5; TRBD1 matches at 9 bases. The sample taken for sequencing was PBMCs or T cells enriched from blood (not recorded which). This CDR3 is CASSLGATGGSRPQHF. The CDR3 DNA reads TGTGCCAGCAGCTTGGGAGCGACAGGGGGTTCGCGGCCCCAGCATTTT.